This T cell receptor (beta chain) is drawn from a study of cytomegalovirus exposure and HLA in healthy donors. Study-wide results and limits: About 87% or about 30% of the time was how often most TCR beta V segments were productive, according to an earlier analysis. The listing of roughly 160 TCR beta chains classed them as cytomegalovirus-associated. The Asian-associated ancestry cluster reportedly had fewer N-insertions than the approximately 650-donor mean in a later analysis. In vitro assays verified that three CMV-associated chains recognized CMV antigens specifically.

PCR primers comprised 60 Vbeta and 13 Jbeta primers. Method: immunoSEQ multiplex PCR; TCRdb's copy keeps in-frame clones and lacks some. The sample includes some 110,000 clones, approximately 80% of them seen just once. In regard to this clone: What it recognizes is unknown.

Germline V CDR1 and CDR2: SGHAT, FQNNGV. V was cut by 3 bases and J by 0 bases, with 9 bases left in between. The CDR3 loop spans 15 amino acids. The sample comprised PBMCs. The J gene is TRBJ1-3, the V gene TRBV11-2, with D tentatively TRBD1 (6 bases). The clonotype was recovered from a young woman in good health and CMV-seropositive. The CDR3 here is CASSFQQGSGNTIYF. In nucleotides, the CDR3 is TGTGCCAGCAGCTTTCAACAGGGCTCTGGAAACACCATATATTTT.